This T cell receptor (beta chain) was captured in a study of cytomegalovirus exposure and HLA in healthy donors. Background on the study: HLA-typed donors were the source of approximately 80 million unique TCRs held in an early data release.

About this clone: As yet, its antigen is unknown.

Study-level results: Cytomegalovirus status, reportedly, was diagnosed with high specificity and sensitivity by the classifier. There was a cluster of highly shared sequence variants that was likely a sequencing artifact.

Primers: 60 Vbeta forward and 13 Jbeta reverse. The method was immunoSEQ multiplex PCR; TCRdb's version includes in-frame clones alone and lacks a portion of them. The profile shows about 91,000 clones, roughly 67% of them singletons. The CDR3 extends over 17 amino acids. V was pared by 1 base and J by 7 bases, with 9 bases of the junction left unmatched. Germline loops: CDR1 SGHDN, CDR2 FVKESK. The records omit this donor's CMV serostatus. The rearrangement joins TRBV14 to TRBJ1-4, with 10 nucleotides matching TRBD1. This TCR came from a human donor in good health. The sample was PBMCs. The CDR3 loop is CASSQVKDRGGSEKLFF. The CDR3 region has the DNA TGTGCCAGCAGCCAAGTTAAGGACAGGGGGGGGAGTGAAAAACTGTTTTTT.